This passage covers 30 T cell receptor beta chains from one sample sequenced in a study of brain metastases from non-small cell lung cancer. Sequencing was performed with immunoSEQ multiplex PCR; in TCRdb, only in-frame clones are kept and a portion is missing. Altogether about 380 clones are present, roughly 86% being singletons, with the ten largest covering over 15%. The specimen sequenced was tissue from a brain metastasis. The receptors stem from a donor at least 40 years old with non-small cell lung cancer.

The genes are TRBV7-9 and TRBJ2-5; D gene unclear. This CDR3 spans 12 amino acids. V lost 5 bases and J lost 5, with 9 bases in between. CDR1 and CDR2 (germline): SEHNR, FQNEAQ (reference sequence). In nucleotides, the CDR3 is TGTGCCAGCAGCCCCCCGGACGAGACCCAGTACTTC. Its translation is CASSPPDETQYF.

The chain uses TRBV28 and TRBJ2-7; D gene ambiguous. The V and J ends lost 5 bases and 2 bases respectively, with 10 bases between them. The CDR3 spans 13 residues. The germline CDR1 and CDR2 sequences are MDHEN and SYDVKM. In nucleotides, the CDR3 is TGTGCCAGCAGTCTCGTTCAAACCTACGAGCAGTACTTC. This translates into CASSLVQTYEQYF.

The V call is TRBV5-4, the J call TRBJ2-1; 7 bases line up with TRBD2. There are 16 residues in the CDR3. Germline values: CDR1 SGHNT, CDR2 YYREEE (reference sequence). The V and J ends lost 4 bases and 9 bases, in that order; junction bases with no gene match: 16. CDR3 nucleotides: TGTGCCAGCAGCGCACCGGTAGAGGGAGGGCCGGGTGAGCAGTTCTTC. It codes for CASSAPVEGGPGEQFF.

The V gene is TRBV3-1 (or the pseudogene TRBV3-2), the J gene TRBJ1-5, with unresolved D. CDR1 and CDR2 from the germline V gene are LGHDT and YNNKEL (reference sequence). Trimming took off 4 bases at V and 6 bases at J, with 13 bases between the two ends. This CDR3 spans 14 amino acids. The CDR3 sequence is CASSPRGSGQPQHF. DNA for the CDR3: TGTGCCAGCAGCCCCCGTGGGTCGGGTCAGCCCCAGCATTTT.

CDR3 protein: CSALPTGSYEQYF. The CDR3, as DNA: TGCAGCGCATTACCGACCGGATCCTACGAGCAGTACTTC. The chain recombines TRBV29-1 with TRBJ2-7; D call uncertain. This CDR3 spans 13 amino acids. V gave up 7 bases and J gave up 1 base, with 14 bases separating them. The V gene's germline CDR1 is SQVTM and CDR2 ANQGSEA.

This sequence joins TRBV29-1 and TRBJ2-5, with 7 nucleotides matching TRBD2. The junction had 23 bases not matched to a gene; V was cut back by 6 bases and J by 1 base. The CDR3 runs to 19 residues. Germline V lookup: CDR1 SQVTM, CDR2 ANQGSEA. The CDR3 nucleotides read TGCAGCGTCCTCCCGTACCTCGTTATTCGGGGAGGGGCCCAAGAGACCCAGTACTTC. As protein: CSVLPYLVIRGGAQETQYF. Using reference TRBV29-1 and TRBJ2-5 for the parts outside the CDR3, the full variable domain is SAVISQKPSRDICQRGTSLTIQCQVDSQVTMMFWYRQQPGQSLTLIATANQGSEATYESGFVIDKFPISRPNLTFSTLTVSNMSPEDSSIYLCSVLPYLVIRGGAQETQYFGPGTRLLVL.

The chain's CDR3 is CASGGQPMNTEAFF. CDR3 DNA sequence: TGTGCCAGCGGGGGACAGCCTATGAACACTGAAGCTTTCTTT. J is TRBJ1-1 and V is TRBV27, with 7 nucleotides matching TRBD1. The V gene's germline CDR1 is MNHEY and CDR2 SMNVEV (reference sequence). CDR3 size: 14 residues. V gave up 8 bases and J gave up 0 bases; unmatched junction bases: 6.

The J gene is TRBJ2-4, the V gene TRBV10-3; D call uncertain. The germline CDR1 and CDR2 sequences are ENHRY and SYGVKD. The germline V and J ends were trimmed by 2 bases and 0 bases, with 5 bases remaining between them. This CDR3 contains 14 residues. CDR3 in DNA: TGTGCCATCAGTGAGGATATAGCCAAAAACATTCAGTACTTC. Amino acids: CAISEDIAKNIQYF.

V usage is TRBV7-2 and J usage is TRBJ2-7; no reliable D call. The germline CDR1 and CDR2 sequences are SGHTA and FQGNSA. The CDR3 runs to 13 residues. Trimming removed 1 base from V and 2 bases from J, with 6 bases in between. CDR3 bases: TGTGCCAGCAGCTTAGGGGTAGCCTACGAGCAGTACTTC. Protein: CASSLGVAYEQYF.

The rearrangement uses TRBV5-5 and TRBJ2-7; 10 bases line up with TRBD1. J gave up 5 bases and V 4 bases, and 15 bases lay outside the gene matches. The CDR3 is 17 residues long. Germline assignment: CDR1 SGHKS and CDR2 YYEKEE (reference sequence). CDR3 protein: CASSLRQGAQGYDEQYF. The CDR3 DNA is TGTGCCAGCAGCCTACGACAGGGGGCGCAAGGATACGACGAGCAGTACTTC. Supplemented by reference TRBV5-5 and TRBJ2-7, the full variable domain reads DAGVTQSPTHLIKTRGQQVTLRCSPISGHKSVSWYQQVLGQGPQFIFQYYEKEERGRGNFPDRFSARQFPNYSSELNVNALLLGDSALYLCASSLRQGAQGYDEQYFGPGTRLTVT.

This CDR3 is CASSEGGTYEQYF. Written as DNA, the CDR3 is TGTGCCAGCAGTGAGGGCGGGACCTACGAGCAGTACTTC. This chain uses TRBV6-6 with TRBJ2-7; D is perhaps TRBD2 (6 bases). This CDR3 has 13 amino acids. The germline gives CDR1 MNHNY, CDR2 SVGAGI (reference sequence). Trimming removed 5 bases from V and 2 bases from J, with 10 bases in between.

The rearrangement joins TRBV7-2 to TRBJ2-7; 12 positions match TRBD1. CDR1 is SGHTA and CDR2 is FQGNSA in the germline V gene. This CDR3 region has 18 residues. V lost 3 bases and J lost 2; bases outside the gene matches: 11. This chain's CDR3 is CASSFSGTGGIGTYEQYF. The CDR3, as DNA: TGTGCCAGCAGCTTTTCCGGGACAGGGGGCATAGGGACCTACGAGCAGTACTTC.

The CDR3 sequence: CASSSPAEFTDTQYF. Written as DNA, the CDR3 is TGTGCCAGCAGCTCCCCTGCGGAGTTCACAGATACGCAGTATTTT. This chain uses TRBV5-4 with TRBJ2-3; D gene unclear. V was pared by 3 bases and J by 2 bases, with 13 bases between. The germline gives CDR1 SGHNT, CDR2 YYREEE (reference sequence). The CDR3 length is 15 residues.

This CDR3 reads CASSQLAGAPYEQYF. CDR3 nucleotide sequence: TGTGCCAGCAGTCAACTAGCGGGAGCCCCCTACGAGCAGTACTTC. V usage is TRBV27 and J usage is TRBJ2-7, with TRBD2 matching 11 bases. The CDR3 sequence is 15 residues long. Germline CDR1 reads MNHEY; CDR2 reads SMNVEV (reference sequence). Trimming at V came to 5 bases and at J to 2 bases, leaving 5 bases not matched to a gene.

The chain is built from TRBV27 and TRBJ1-5; 9 bases line up with TRBD1. The CDR3 sequence is 13 residues long. V lost 4 bases to trimming and J lost 7 bases; unmatched junction nucleotides: 2. The germline gives CDR1 MNHEY, CDR2 SMNVEV (reference sequence). The chain's CDR3 is CASSWDRAQPQHF. The CDR3 DNA is TGTGCCAGCAGTTGGGACAGGGCACAGCCCCAGCATTTT.

Concerning this clone itself: An end of the junction differs from the germline gene, which may be a read error. V gene TRBV18 combines with J gene TRBJ2-7; TRBD2 aligns across 8 bases. CDR3 length: 17 residues. CDR1 is KGHSH and CDR2 is LQKENI in the germline V gene. The CDR3 region is CASSPTGSLAEDYAQYF. The DNA of the CDR3 is TGTGCCAGCTCACCGACCGGGTCACTAGCGGAAGATTACGCGCAGTACTTC.

J is TRBJ1-5 and V is TRBV2; D not certain. The V end lost 3 bases, the J end lost 3 bases, and 9 bases lay between the germline ends. The CDR3 runs to 14 residues. Germline V gene sequence: CDR1 SNHLY, CDR2 FYNNEI. CDR3 in DNA: TGTGCCAGCAGTGACGGGGTTATCAATCAGCCCCAGCATTTT. Protein: CASSDGVINQPQHF.

The V gene is TRBV5-1, the J gene TRBJ2-5, with D possibly being TRBD2 (5 bases). This CDR3 has 15 amino acids. Per germline, CDR1 SGHRS and CDR2 YFSETQ. Trimming cost V 5 bases and J 5 bases, with 19 bases left between them. The CDR3 DNA follows: TGCGCCAGCAGTCCGGACTCTAAGGGCACCGAGACCCAGTACTTC. Translating gives CASSPDSKGTETQYF.

V is TRBV7-2 and J is TRBJ2-5; D is perhaps TRBD2 (5 bases). There are 14 residues in the CDR3. Trimming took off 1 base at V and 5 bases at J, with 11 bases between the two ends. Germline V CDR1 and CDR2: SGHTA, FQGNSA. The CDR3 sequence is CASSLDKRTETQYF. In DNA form, the CDR3 reads TGTGCCAGCAGCTTAGATAAGCGGACGGAGACCCAGTACTTC. Complete variable domain (other parts from reference TRBV7-2 and TRBJ2-5): GAGVSQSPSNKVTEKGKDVELRCDPISGHTALYWYRQSLGQGLEFLIYFQGNSAPDKSGLPSDRFSAERTGGSVSTLTIQRTQQEDSAVYLCASSLDKRTETQYFGPGTRLLVL.

This sequence joins TRBV6-5 and TRBJ2-3; 8 bases agree with TRBD1. CDR1 is MNHEY, CDR2 SVGAGI, per germline. The CDR3 extends over 14 amino acids. Losses at the gene ends were 7 bases for V and 4 bases for J; bases not matched to a gene: 7. The CDR3 nucleotides read TGTGCCAGCACCCGGACAGGGCAGGCAGATACGCAGTATTTT. Amino acid sequence: CASTRTGQADTQYF.

The rearrangement uses TRBV7-2 and TRBJ2-1; D remains unclear. CDR1 and CDR2 (germline): SGHTA, FQGNSA. CDR3 length: 17 residues. CDR3 nucleotides: TGTGTTAGCAGCCTCCGGCCGGGCGGTAGCTCCTACAATGAGCAGTTCTTC. This gives the protein CVSSLRPGGSSYNEQFF.

The chain carries TRBV24-1 and TRBJ2-3, with 9 bases fitting TRBD1. V was clipped by 3 bases and J by 4 bases; unmatched bases: 4. The V gene's germline CDR1 is KGHDR and CDR2 SFDVKD. CDR3 size: 15 residues. The chain's CDR3 is CATSDEDRGSDTQYF. In DNA, the CDR3 is TGTGCCACCAGTGATGAGGACAGGGGCTCAGATACGCAGTATTTT.

Regarding this clone: At one end the junction does not follow the germline gene, possibly because of a read error. The chain carries TRBV6-5 and TRBJ2-1, with 8 bases identical to TRBD2. Looked up from germline, CDR1 is MNHEY and CDR2 is SVGAGI. The CDR3 spans 15 residues. The CDR3 DNA is TGTGCCAGCAGTATAGCGGGACCTGCCTACAATGAGCAATTCTTC. This encodes CASSIAGPAYNEQFF.

This chain uses TRBV28 with TRBJ1-1; 8 nucleotides line up with TRBD1. V lost 5 bases to trimming and J lost 5 bases; unmatched junction nucleotides: 7. Germline V lookup: CDR1 MDHEN, CDR2 SYDVKM. The CDR3 spans 14 residues. The CDR3 loop reads CASSPGGAETEAFF. The CDR3 nucleotides are TGTGCCAGCAGTCCAGGGGGCGCGGAGACTGAAGCTTTCTTT.

This rearrangement joins TRBV5-4 to TRBJ2-1, with D uncertain. The germline CDR1 and CDR2 sequences are SGHNT and YYREEE (reference sequence). CDR3 size: 14 residues. Trimming shortened V by 5 bases and J by 10 bases, and 19 bases separated the two germline ends. The CDR3 DNA is TGTGCCAGCAGACGCTGGACCCAGGTAAAGGAGCAGTTCTTC. This gives the protein CASRRWTQVKEQFF.

DNA for the CDR3: TGTGCCAGCAGTTTGATACAGGGGACCACTGAAGCTTTCTTT. The encoded protein is CASSLIQGTTEAFF. The chain carries TRBV27 and TRBJ1-1, with 7 bases that match TRBD1. Germline V lookup: CDR1 MNHEY, CDR2 SMNVEV (reference sequence). The CDR3 covers 14 residues. Unmatched junction bases numbered 5, after V lost 3 bases and J lost 4 bases.

The chain is built from TRBV5-4 and TRBJ2-2; TRBD2 aligns across 15 bases. Losses at the gene ends were 5 bases for V and 2 bases for J; bases not matched to a gene: 4. The germline CDR1 and CDR2 sequences are SGHNT and YYREEE (reference sequence). CDR3 length equals 17 residues. The CDR3 coding sequence is TGTGCCAGCAGGGCGGGACTAGCGGGAGGTAACACCGGGGAGCTGTTTTTT. This translates into CASRAGLAGGNTGELFF.

The rearrangement joins TRBV30 to TRBJ1-4; D ambiguous. The CDR3 runs to 13 residues. The germline CDR1 and CDR2 sequences are GTSNPN and SVGIG (reference sequence). The V end was cut by 4 bases, the J end by 1 base, with 7 bases between. The CDR3 here is CAWNRGTNEKLFF. The CDR3 bases are TGTGCCTGGAATCGAGGAACTAATGAAAAACTGTTTTTT.

The chain's CDR3 is CASSFGAEQFF. The CDR3 DNA sequence: TGTGCCAGCAGTTTCGGCGCTGAGCAGTTCTTC. The V call is TRBV12-3 or TRBV12-4, the J call TRBJ2-1; D not certain. The CDR3 has 11 residues. Trimming took 3 bases from V and 9 from J, leaving 6 bases between them.

The rearrangement joins TRBV19 to TRBJ2-1, with D perhaps TRBD2 (6 bases). The CDR3 length is 12 residues. Trimming pared 10 bases from V and 6 bases from J, leaving 13 bases between. Per germline, CDR1 LNHDA and CDR2 SQIVND (reference sequence). CDR3 nucleotides: TGTGCCACTGGGCGGGAACTCAATGAGCAGTTCTTC. As protein: CATGRELNEQFF.